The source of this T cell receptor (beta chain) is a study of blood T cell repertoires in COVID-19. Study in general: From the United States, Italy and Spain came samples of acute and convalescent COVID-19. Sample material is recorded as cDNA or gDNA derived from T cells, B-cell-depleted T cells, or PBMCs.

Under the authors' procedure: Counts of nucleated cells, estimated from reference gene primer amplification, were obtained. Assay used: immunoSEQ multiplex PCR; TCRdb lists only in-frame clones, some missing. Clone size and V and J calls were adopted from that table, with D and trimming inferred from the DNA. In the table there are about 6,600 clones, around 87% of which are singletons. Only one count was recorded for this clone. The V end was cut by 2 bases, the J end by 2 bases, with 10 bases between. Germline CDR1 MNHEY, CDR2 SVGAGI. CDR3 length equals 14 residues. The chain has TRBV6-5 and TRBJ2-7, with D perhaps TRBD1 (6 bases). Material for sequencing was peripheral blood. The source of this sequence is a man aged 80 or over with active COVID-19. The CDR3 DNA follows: TGTGCCAGCAGTTACGGCAGGGGAGCCTACGAGCAGTACTTC. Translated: CASSYGRGAYEQYF.